This entry concerns a single T cell receptor (beta chain). The antigen remains undetermined. TCRdb redid the calling of the reads with MiXCR, one entry per CDR3 protein. The repertoire holds some 920,000 distinct CDR3 sequences, with roughly 30% as singletons. The sample comes from a study of T cell repertoires in cytomegalovirus infection. Study summary: CMV epitopes used comprised recently identified HLA-C-restricted ones and well-studied HLA-B-restricted ones. Indications of both CMV infection and matching HLA type were provided by public TCR beta signatures.

Findings and limits, study-wide: CMV carriers having the relevant HLA were flagged by cumulative public TCR beta family frequency. HLA-C-restricted CMV clonotypes gave the most frequent clonotype in two of eight donors.

The specimen comprised cultured CD8+ T cells from PBMCs, sampled from culture after CMV antigen stimulation. The receptor's source is a human donor in good health (CMV status not recorded). Some clones in this sample may be carry-over from other donors' samples.

The CDR3 spells CASSQGAGGLYVFEYF. In nucleotides, the CDR3 is TGTGCCAGCAGCCAAGGAGCGGGGGGGCTTTATGTCTTTGAGTATTTT. The rearrangement joins TRBV3-1 to TRBJ2-3; 10 bases match TRBD2. Germline V gene data show CDR1 as LGHDT and CDR2 as YNNKEL (reference sequence). The CDR3 has 16 amino acids. Trimming cost V 1 base and J 13 bases; bases outside gene matches: 14.